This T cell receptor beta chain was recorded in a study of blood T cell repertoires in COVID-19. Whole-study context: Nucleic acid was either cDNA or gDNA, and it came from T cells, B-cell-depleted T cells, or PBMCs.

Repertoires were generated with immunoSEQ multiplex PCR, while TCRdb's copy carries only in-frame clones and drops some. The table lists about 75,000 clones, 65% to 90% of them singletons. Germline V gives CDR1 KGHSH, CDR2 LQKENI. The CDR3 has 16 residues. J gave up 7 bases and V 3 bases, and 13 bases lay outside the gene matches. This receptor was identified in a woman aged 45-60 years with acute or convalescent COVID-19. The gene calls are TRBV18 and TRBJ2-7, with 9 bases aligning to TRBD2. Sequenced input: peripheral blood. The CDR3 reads CASSPPYGSLAGEQYF. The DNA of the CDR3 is TGTGCCAGCTCACCGCCTTATGGGTCCCTAGCGGGAGAGCAGTACTTC. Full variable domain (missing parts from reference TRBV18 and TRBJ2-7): NAGVMQNPRHLVRRRGQEARLRCSPMKGHSHVYWYRQLPEEGLKFMVYLQKENIIDESGMPKERFSAEFPKEGPSILRIQQVVRGDSAAYFCASSPPYGSLAGEQYFGPGTRLTVT.